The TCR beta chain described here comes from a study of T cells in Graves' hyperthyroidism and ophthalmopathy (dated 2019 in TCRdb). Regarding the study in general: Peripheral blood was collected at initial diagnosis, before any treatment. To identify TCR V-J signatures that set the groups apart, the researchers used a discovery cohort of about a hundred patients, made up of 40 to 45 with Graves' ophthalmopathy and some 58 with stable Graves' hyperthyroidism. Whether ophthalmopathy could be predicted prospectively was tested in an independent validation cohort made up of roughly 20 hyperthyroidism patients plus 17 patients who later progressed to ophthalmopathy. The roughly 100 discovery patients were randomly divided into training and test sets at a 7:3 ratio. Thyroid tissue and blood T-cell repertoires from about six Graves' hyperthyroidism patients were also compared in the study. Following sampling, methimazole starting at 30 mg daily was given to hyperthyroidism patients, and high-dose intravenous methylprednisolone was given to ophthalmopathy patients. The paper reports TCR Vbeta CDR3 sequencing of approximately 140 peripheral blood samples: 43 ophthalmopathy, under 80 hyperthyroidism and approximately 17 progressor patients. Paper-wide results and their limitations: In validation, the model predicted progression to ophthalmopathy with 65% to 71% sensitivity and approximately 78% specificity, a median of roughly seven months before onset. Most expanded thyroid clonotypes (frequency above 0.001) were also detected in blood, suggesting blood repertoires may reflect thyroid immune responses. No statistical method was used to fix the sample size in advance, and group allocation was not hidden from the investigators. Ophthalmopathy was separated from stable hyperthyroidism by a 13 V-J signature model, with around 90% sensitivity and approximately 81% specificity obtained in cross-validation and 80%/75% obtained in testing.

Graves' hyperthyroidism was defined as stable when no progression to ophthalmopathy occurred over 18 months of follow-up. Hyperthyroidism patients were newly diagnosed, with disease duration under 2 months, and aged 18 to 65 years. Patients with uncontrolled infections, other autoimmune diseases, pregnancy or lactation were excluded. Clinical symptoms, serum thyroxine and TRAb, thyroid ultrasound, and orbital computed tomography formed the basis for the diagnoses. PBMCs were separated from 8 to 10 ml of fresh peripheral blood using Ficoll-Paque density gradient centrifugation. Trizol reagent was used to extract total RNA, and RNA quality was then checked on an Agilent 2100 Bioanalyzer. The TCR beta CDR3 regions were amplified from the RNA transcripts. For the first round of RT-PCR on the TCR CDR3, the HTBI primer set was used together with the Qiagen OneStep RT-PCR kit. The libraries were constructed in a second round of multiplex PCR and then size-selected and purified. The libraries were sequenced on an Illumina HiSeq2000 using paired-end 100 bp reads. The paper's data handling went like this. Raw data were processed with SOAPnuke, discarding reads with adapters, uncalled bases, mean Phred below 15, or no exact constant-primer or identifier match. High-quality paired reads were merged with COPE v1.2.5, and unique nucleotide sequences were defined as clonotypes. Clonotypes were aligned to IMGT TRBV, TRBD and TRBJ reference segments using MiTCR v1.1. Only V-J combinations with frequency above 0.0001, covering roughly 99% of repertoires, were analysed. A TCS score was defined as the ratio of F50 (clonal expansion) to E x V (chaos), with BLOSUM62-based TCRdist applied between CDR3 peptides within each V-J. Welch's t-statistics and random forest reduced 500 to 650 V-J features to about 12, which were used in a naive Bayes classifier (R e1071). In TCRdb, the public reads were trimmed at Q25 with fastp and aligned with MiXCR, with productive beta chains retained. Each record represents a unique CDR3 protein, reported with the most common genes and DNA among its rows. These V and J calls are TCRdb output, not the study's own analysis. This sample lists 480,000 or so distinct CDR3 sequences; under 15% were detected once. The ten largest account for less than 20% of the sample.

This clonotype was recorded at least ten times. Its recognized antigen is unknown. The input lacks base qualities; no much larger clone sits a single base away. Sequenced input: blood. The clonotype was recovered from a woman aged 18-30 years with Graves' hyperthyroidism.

The nucleotide sequence is TGTGCCAGCAGTGTTAGGAGGAACACTGAAGCTTTCTTT. It translates to CASSVRRNTEAFF. The chain was built from TRBV2 and TRBJ1-1; no confident D gene assignment can be made. The CDR3 goes from the cysteine to the phenylalanine over 13 residues. The retained sequence is limited to the CDR3, 39 bases, with the frame set at the first base. In the germline V gene, CDR1 corresponds to SNHLY and CDR2 to FYNNEI. Cut back by 4 bases and 1 base, the V and J ends lie 7 bases apart.